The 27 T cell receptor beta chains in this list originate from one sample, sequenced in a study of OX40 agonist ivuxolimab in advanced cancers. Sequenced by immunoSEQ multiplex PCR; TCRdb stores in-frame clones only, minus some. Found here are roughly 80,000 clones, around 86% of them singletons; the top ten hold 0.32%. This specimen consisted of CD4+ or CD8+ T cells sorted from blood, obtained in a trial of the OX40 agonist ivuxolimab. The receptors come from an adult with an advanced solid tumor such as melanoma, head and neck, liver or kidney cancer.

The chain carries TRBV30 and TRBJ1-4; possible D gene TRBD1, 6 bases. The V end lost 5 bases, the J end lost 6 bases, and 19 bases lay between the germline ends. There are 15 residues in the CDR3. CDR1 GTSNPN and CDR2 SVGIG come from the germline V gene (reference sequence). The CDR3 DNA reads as TGTGCCTGGGATCGGGAGGGGGGCCGGCATGAAAAACTGTTTTTT. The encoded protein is CAWDREGGRHEKLFF. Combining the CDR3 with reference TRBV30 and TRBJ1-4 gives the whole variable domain SQTIHQWPATLVQPVGSPLSLECTVEGTSNPNLYWYRQAAGRGLQLLFYSVGIGQISSEVPQNLSASRPQDRQFILSSKKLLLSDSGFYLCAWDREGGRHEKLFFGSGTQLSVL.

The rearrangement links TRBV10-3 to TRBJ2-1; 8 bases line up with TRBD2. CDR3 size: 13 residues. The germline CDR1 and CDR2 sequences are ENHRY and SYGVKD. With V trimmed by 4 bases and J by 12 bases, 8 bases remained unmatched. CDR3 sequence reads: CAISATSGGTQFF. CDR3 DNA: TGTGCCATCAGTGCAACGTCGGGGGGGACGCAGTTCTTC.

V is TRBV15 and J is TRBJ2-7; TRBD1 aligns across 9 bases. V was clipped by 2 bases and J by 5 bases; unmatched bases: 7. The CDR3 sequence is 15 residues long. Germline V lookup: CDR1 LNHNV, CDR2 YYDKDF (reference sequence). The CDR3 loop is CATSRRGQGGHEQYF. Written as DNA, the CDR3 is TGTGCCACCAGCAGACGGGGACAGGGAGGCCACGAGCAGTACTTC.

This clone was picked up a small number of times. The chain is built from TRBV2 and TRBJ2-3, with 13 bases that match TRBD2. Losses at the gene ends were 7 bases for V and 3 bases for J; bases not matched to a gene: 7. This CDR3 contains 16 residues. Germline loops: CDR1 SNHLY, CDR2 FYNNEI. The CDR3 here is CASKQLAGGRTDTQYF. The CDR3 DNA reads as TGTGCCAGCAAACAACTAGCGGGGGGGCGGACAGATACGCAGTATTTT.

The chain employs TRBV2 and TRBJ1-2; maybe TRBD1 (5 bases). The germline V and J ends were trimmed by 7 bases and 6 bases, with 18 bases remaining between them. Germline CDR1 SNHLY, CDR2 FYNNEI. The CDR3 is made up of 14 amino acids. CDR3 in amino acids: CASNQGREVDGYTF. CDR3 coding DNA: TGTGCCAGCAATCAGGGCAGGGAGGTCGATGGCTACACCTTC.

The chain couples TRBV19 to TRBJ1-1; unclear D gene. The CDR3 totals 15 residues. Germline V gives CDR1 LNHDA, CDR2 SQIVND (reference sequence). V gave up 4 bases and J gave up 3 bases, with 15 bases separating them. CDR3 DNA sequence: TGTGCCAGTAGTAGCATGGACCGTGGAGACACTGAAGCTTTCTTT. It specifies CASSSMDRGDTEAFF.

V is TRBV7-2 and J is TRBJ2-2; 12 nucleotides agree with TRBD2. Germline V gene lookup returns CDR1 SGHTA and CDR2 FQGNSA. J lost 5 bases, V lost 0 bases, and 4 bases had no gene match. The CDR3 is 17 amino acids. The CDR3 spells CASSLARLAGVTGELFF. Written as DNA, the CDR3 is TGTGCCAGCAGCTTAGCTCGACTAGCGGGGGTTACCGGGGAGCTGTTTTTT.

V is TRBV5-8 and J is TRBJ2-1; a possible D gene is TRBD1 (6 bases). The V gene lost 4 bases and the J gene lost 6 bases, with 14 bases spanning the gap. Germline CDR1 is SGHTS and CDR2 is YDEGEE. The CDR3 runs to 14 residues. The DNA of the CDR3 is TGTGCCAGCAGCGATACCACAGGGATCAATGAGCAGTTCTTC. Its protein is CASSDTTGINEQFF.

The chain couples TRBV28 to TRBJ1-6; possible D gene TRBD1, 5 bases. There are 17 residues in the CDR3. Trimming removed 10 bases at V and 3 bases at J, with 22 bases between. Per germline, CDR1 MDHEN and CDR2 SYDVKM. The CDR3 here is CATKYRVGRDYNSPLHF. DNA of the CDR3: TGTGCCACCAAGTACCGAGTCGGCAGGGACTATAATTCACCCCTCCACTTT.

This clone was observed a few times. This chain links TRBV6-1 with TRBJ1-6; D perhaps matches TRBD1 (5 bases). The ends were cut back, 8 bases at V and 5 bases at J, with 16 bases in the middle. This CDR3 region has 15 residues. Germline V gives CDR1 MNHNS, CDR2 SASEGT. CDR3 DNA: TGTGCCAGCGAAGTCCCGGGGACGAATAATTCACCCCTCCACTTT. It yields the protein CASEVPGTNNSPLHF.

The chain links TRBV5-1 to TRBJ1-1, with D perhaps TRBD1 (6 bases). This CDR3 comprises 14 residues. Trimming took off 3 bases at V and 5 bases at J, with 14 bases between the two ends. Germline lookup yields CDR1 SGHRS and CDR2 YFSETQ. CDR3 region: CASSWLGAWTEAFF. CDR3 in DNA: TGCGCCAGCAGCTGGCTGGGGGCTTGGACTGAAGCTTTCTTT.

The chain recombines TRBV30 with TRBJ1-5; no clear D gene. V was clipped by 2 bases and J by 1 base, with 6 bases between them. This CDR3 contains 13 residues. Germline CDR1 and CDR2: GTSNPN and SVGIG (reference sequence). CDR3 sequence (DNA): TGTGCCTGGAGTTTGGGGAGCAATCAGCCCCAGCATTTT. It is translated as CAWSLGSNQPQHF.

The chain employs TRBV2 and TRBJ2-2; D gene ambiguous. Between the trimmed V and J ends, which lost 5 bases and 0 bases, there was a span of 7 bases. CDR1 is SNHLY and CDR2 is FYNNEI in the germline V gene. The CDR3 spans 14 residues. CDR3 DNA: TGTGCCAGCAGTTACAGATCGAACACCGGGGAGCTGTTTTTT. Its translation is CASSYRSNTGELFF.

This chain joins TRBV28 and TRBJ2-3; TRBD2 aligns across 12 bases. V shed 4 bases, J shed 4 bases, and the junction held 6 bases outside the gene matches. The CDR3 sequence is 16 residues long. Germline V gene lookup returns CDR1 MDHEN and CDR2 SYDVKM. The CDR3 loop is CASSSAGLAGSDTQYF. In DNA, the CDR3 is TGTGCCAGCAGTTCCGCCGGACTAGCGGGGTCAGATACGCAGTATTTT.

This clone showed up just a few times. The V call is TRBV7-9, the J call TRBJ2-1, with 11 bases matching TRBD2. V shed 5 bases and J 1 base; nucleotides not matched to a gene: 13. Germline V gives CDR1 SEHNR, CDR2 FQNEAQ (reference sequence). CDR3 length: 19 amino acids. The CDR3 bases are TGTGCCAGCAGCCCCCCCCCATTACTAGCGGGAGCGTCCTACAATGAGCAGTTCTTC. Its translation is CASSPPPLLAGASYNEQFF.

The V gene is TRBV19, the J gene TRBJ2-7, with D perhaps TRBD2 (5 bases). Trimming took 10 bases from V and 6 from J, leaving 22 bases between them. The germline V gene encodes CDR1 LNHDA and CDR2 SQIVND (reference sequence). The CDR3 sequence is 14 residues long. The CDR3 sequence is CAKTLDPLGGEQYV. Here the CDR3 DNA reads TGTGCCAAAACACTTGACCCTCTCGGAGGCGAGCAGTACGTC.

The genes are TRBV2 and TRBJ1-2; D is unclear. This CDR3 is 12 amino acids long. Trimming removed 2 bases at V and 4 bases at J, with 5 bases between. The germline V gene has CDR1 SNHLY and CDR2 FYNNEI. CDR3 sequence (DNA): TGTGCCAGCAGTGAAAATGTCTATGGCTACACCTTC. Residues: CASSENVYGYTF.

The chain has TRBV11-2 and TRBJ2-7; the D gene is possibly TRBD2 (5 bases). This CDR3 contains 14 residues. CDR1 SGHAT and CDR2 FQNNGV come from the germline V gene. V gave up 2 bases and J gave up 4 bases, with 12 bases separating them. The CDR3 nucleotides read TGTGCCAGCAGCTTAACAACGGGGAGATACGAGCAGTACTTC. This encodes CASSLTTGRYEQYF.

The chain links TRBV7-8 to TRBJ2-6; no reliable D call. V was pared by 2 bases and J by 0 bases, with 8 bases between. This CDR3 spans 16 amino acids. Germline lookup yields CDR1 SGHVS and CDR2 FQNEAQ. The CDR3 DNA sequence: TGTGCCAGCAGCTTAATTACAGCCTCTGGGGCCAACGTCCTGACTTTC. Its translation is CASSLITASGANVLTF.

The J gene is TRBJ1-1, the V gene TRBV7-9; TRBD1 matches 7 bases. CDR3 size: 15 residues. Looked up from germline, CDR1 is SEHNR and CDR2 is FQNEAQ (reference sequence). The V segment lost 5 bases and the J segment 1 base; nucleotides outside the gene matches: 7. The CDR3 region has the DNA TGTGCCAGCAGCCCAACACAGGGGAAGAACACTGAAGCTTTCTTT. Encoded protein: CASSPTQGKNTEAFF.

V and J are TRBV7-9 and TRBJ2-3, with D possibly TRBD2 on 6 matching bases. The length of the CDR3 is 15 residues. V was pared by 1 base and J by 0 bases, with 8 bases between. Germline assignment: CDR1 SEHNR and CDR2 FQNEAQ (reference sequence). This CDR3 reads CASSLGSGSTDTQYF. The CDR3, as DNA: TGTGCCAGCAGCTTAGGTAGCGGCAGCACAGATACGCAGTATTTT.

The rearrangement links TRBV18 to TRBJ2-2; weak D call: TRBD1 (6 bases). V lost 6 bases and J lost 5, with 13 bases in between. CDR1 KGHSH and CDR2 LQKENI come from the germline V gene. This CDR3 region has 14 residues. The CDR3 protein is CASSGVTGTGELFF. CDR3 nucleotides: TGTGCCAGCTCCGGGGTCACAGGGACCGGGGAGCTGTTTTTT. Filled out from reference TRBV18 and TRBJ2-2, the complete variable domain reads NAGVMQNPRHLVRRRGQEARLRCSPMKGHSHVYWYRQLPEEGLKFMVYLQKENIIDESGMPKERFSAEFPKEGPSILRIQQVVRGDSAAYFCASSGVTGTGELFFGEGSRLTVL.

The CDR3 reads CASSKTMLPSLGDYEQYF. The CDR3 DNA is TGTGCCAGCAGCAAAACCATGTTACCTAGCTTAGGTGACTACGAGCAGTACTTC. V usage is TRBV21-1 and J usage is TRBJ2-7; TRBD2 was called by the table and not checked on the DNA. TRBV21-1 has pseudogene status. This CDR3 contains 18 residues.

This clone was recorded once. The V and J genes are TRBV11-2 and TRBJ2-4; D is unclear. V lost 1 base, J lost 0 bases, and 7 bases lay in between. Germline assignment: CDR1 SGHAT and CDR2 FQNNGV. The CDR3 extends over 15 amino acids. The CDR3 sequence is CASSLGILAKNIQYF. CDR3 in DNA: TGTGCCAGCAGCTTAGGGATTCTAGCCAAAAACATTCAGTACTTC.

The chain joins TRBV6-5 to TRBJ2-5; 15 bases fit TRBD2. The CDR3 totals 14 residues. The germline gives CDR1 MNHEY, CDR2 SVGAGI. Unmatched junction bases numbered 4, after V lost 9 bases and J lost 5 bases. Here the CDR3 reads CASSGLAGGETQYF. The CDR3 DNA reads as TGTGCCAGTTCAGGACTAGCGGGGGGGGAGACCCAGTACTTC.

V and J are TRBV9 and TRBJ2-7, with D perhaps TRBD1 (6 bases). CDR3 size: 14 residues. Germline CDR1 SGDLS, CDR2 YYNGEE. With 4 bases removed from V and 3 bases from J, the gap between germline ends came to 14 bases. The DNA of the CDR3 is TGTGCCAGCAGCCCACAGGGTTCCGGCTACGAGCAGTACTTC. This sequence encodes CASSPQGSGYEQYF.

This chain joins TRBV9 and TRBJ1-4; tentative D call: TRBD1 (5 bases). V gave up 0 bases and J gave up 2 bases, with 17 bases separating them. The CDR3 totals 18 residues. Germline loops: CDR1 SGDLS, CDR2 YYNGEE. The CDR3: CASSVGGSWDATNEKLFF. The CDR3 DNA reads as TGTGCCAGCAGCGTAGGGGGGTCTTGGGATGCGACTAATGAAAAACTGTTTTTT.